Presented here are 26 T cell receptor beta chains from one specimen sequenced in a study of T cell repertoires in cytomegalovirus infection. TCRdb re-analysed the reads in MiXCR, keeping a single row per CDR3 protein. The sample has approximately 200,000 distinct CDR3 sequences; over 25% are singletons. The specimen sequenced was PBMCs. The receptors come from a human donor in good health (CMV status not recorded). Some clones in this sample may be carry-over from other donors' samples.

The V gene is TRBV5-6, the J gene TRBJ2-2; TRBD1 is a possible D gene (6 bases). This CDR3 has 16 residues. In germline, CDR1 is SGHDT, CDR2 YYEEEE. V lost 5 bases to trimming and J lost 1 base, with 15 bases between them. The CDR3 DNA reads as TGTGCCAGCAGATTCCTGGGACAAAAGAACACCGGGGAGCTGTTTTTT. Residues: CASRFLGQKNTGELFF.

Worth noting for this clonotype: A much larger clone differs by one base, so this may be a read error. This chain connects TRBV6-2 or TRBV6-3 to TRBJ2-5; D possibly uses TRBD1 or TRBD2 (5 bases each). Trimming took off 6 bases at V and 7 bases at J, with 15 bases between the two ends. Germline V lookup: CDR1 MNHEY, CDR2 SVGEGT. The CDR3 length is 13 residues. CDR3 nucleotides: TGTGCCAGCAGAGTATGGACTGGGGGGACCCAGTACTTC. Translation gives CASRVWTGGTQYF.

The gene calls are TRBV7-9 and TRBJ1-4, with a possible D match to TRBD1 (5 bases). In germline, CDR1 is SEHNR, CDR2 FQNEAQ (reference sequence). CDR3 length: 14 residues. V was cut by 5 bases and J by 8 bases, with 15 bases left in between. Here the CDR3 DNA reads TGTGCCAGCAGCGCCCCGGGACGGCAGGAAAAACTGTTTTTT. Residues: CASSAPGRQEKLFF.

The V call is TRBV25-1, the J call TRBJ1-5; D unclear. Trimming took off 4 bases at V and 6 bases at J, with 7 bases between the two ends. The CDR3 runs 12 residues. CDR1 is MGHDK, CDR2 SYGVNS, per germline. CDR3 loop: CASSVGGQPQHF. For the CDR3, the DNA is TGTGCCAGCAGTGTGGGTGGTCAGCCCCAGCATTTT.

This rearrangement joins TRBV7-9 to TRBJ2-5; 8 positions match TRBD1. The CDR3 has 12 residues. Germline CDR1 SEHNR, CDR2 FQNEAQ (reference sequence). The J segment lost 12 bases and the V segment lost 1 base, leaving 4 bases of the junction unmatched. CDR3 sequence: CASSLGSGQEYF. CDR3 nucleotides: TGTGCCAGCAGCTTAGGTTCGGGACAGGAGTACTTC.

The sample holds a few counts of this clonotype. The chain links TRBV7-2 to TRBJ1-1, with D uncertain. With 1 base removed from V and 3 bases from J, the gap between germline ends came to 9 bases. This CDR3 spans 14 amino acids. Germline loops: CDR1 SGHTA, CDR2 FQGNSA. Here the CDR3 reads CASSLEVRDTEAFF. As DNA, the CDR3 is TGTGCCAGCAGCTTAGAGGTCAGAGACACTGAAGCTTTCTTT.

Ten or more counts support this clonotype. V and J are TRBV4-3 and TRBJ1-1; D is perhaps TRBD1 (5 bases). Trimming took off 0 bases at V and 0 bases at J, with 8 bases between the two ends. CDR1 is LGHNA, CDR2 YSLEER, per germline. The CDR3 covers 15 residues. The CDR3 coding sequence is TGCGCCAGCAGCCAAGATAAGGGGATGAACACTGAAGCTTTCTTT. Amino acids: CASSQDKGMNTEAFF.

This clonotype has only a few counts. The V and J genes are TRBV28 and TRBJ2-5; D is unresolved. Germline CDR1 MDHEN, CDR2 SYDVKM. Trimming stripped 5 bases from V and 3 bases from J, with 4 bases between. CDR3 length: 11 residues. The CDR3 region has the DNA TGTGCCAGCAGTATTAAAGAGACCCAGTACTTC. As protein: CASSIKETQYF.

This clonotype was recorded a few times. The chain uses TRBV6-1 and TRBJ1-1; D is unresolved. CDR3 length equals 14 residues. Germline-derived CDR1 and CDR2 are MNHNS and SASEGT. The ends were cut back, 7 bases at V and 0 bases at J, with 12 bases in the middle. Here the CDR3 reads CASTPAPMNTEAFF. The CDR3 DNA sequence: TGTGCCAGCACCCCGGCCCCTATGAACACTGAAGCTTTCTTT.

The sample holds a few counts of this clonotype. This chain's CDR3 is CSARVLWNEQYF. The CDR3 nucleotides read TGCAGTGCTAGAGTTTTATGGAACGAGCAGTACTTC. The chain has TRBV20-1 and TRBJ2-7; no clear D gene. Germline V gives CDR1 DFQATT, CDR2 SNEGSKA (reference sequence). V lost 1 base to trimming and J lost 5 bases, with 9 bases between them. CDR3 length: 12 residues.

Note on this clonotype: At one of its ends the junction is not consistent with the germline gene, which may arise from a read error. The chain recombines TRBV6-6 with TRBJ2-1; D is uncertain. The CDR3 runs to 14 residues. Germline assignment: CDR1 MNHNY and CDR2 SVGAGI (reference sequence). CDR3 nucleotide sequence: TGTGCCAGCAGTTACTCCGACTCCCACAATGAGCAGTTCTTC. This translates into CASSYSDSHNEQFF.

V usage is TRBV7-6 and J usage is TRBJ1-3; D not resolved. The CDR3 is made up of 15 amino acids. Germline V lookup: CDR1 SGHVS, CDR2 FNYEAQ. The V end was cut by 5 bases, the J end by 1 base, with 12 bases between. The CDR3 region is CASSPGPNSGNTIYF. CDR3 DNA sequence: TGTGCCAGCAGCCCCGGGCCCAATTCTGGAAACACCATATATTTT.

The chain employs TRBV3-1 and TRBJ1-5, with D possibly being TRBD1 (5 bases). The germline V and J ends were trimmed by 4 bases and 2 bases, with 12 bases remaining between them. The CDR3 loop spans 15 amino acids. The germline CDR1 and CDR2 sequences are LGHDT and YNNKEL (reference sequence). The CDR3, as DNA: TGTGCCAGCAGCCTTGGGGGAGGGGGCAATCAGCCCCAGCATTTT. Its protein product is CASSLGGGGNQPQHF. The full variable domain, in which reference TRBV3-1 and TRBJ1-5 provide the parts outside the CDR3, is DTAVSQTPKYLVTQMGNDKSIKCEQNLGHDTMYWYKQDSKKFLKIMFSYNNKELIINETVPNRFSPKSPDKAHLNLHINSLELGDSAVYFCASSLGGGGNQPQHFGDGTRLSIL.

The chain carries TRBV7-2 and TRBJ2-1; perhaps D is TRBD1 or TRBD2 (6 bases each). The germline CDR1 and CDR2 sequences are SGHTA and FQGNSA. The V gene lost 5 bases and the J gene lost 9 bases, with 20 bases spanning the gap. This CDR3 has 15 residues. In nucleotides, the CDR3 is TGTGCCAGCAGCCTCCAAGCGGCGGAGGGGGGTGAGCAGTTCTTC. Translated: CASSLQAAEGGEQFF.

The chain carries TRBV19 and TRBJ1-1; tentatively, D is TRBD1 (6 bases). Germline CDR1 LNHDA, CDR2 SQIVND (reference sequence). This CDR3 region has 14 residues. V lost 2 bases, J lost 6 bases, and 13 bases lay in between. The chain's CDR3 is CASSIQGRSSEAFF. CDR3 coding DNA: TGTGCCAGTAGTATACAGGGGAGATCTTCTGAAGCTTTCTTT.

This rearrangement joins TRBV29-1 to TRBJ1-3; D possibly corresponds to TRBD1 (6 bases). Germline CDR1 is SQVTM and CDR2 is ANQGSEA. V gave up 7 bases and J gave up 2 bases, with 15 bases separating them. The CDR3 runs 14 residues. In DNA, the CDR3 is TGCAGCGCCCAGGGGTTAGACCCTGGAAACACCATATATTTT. Translating it yields CSAQGLDPGNTIYF.

The V and J genes are TRBV5-1 and TRBJ1-4; possibly TRBD1 for D (5 bases). Germline CDR1 is SGHRS and CDR2 is YFSETQ. The V end was cut by 0 bases, the J end by 7 bases, with 10 bases between. This CDR3 contains 14 residues. The CDR3 DNA follows: TGCGCCAGCAGCTTGGGGGGACCGGGTGAAAAACTGTTTTTT. Translated, it gives CASSLGGPGEKLFF.

This clonotype was seen many times. The chain combines TRBV5-1 with TRBJ1-1, with a tentative D call TRBD1 (5 bases). Germline CDR1 is SGHRS and CDR2 is YFSETQ. This CDR3 is built from 16 residues. V lost 0 bases, J lost 2 bases, and 14 bases lay in between. The CDR3 is CASSLGSTGQNTEAFF. The CDR3 nucleotides are TGCGCCAGCAGCTTGGGTTCCACCGGACAAAACACTGAAGCTTTCTTT.

This clonotype was detected only a few times. The genes are TRBV29-1 and TRBJ1-5, with 9 bases lining up with TRBD1. Per germline, CDR1 SQVTM and CDR2 ANQGSEA. The CDR3 loop spans 12 amino acids. V shed 4 bases and J 5 bases; nucleotides not matched to a gene: 0. The CDR3 coding sequence is TGCAGCGTTGGACAGGGGGATCAGCCCCAGCATTTT. Its protein product is CSVGQGDQPQHF.

The sample holds a few counts of this clonotype. The gene calls are TRBV7-9 and TRBJ1-2; D is uncertain. The V gene's germline CDR1 is SEHNR and CDR2 FQNEAQ (reference sequence). The CDR3 loop spans 12 amino acids. Trimming cost V 5 bases and J 4 bases, with 8 bases left between them. CDR3 coding DNA: TGTGCCAGCAGCGAGCGGGGCTATGGCTACACCTTC. This sequence encodes CASSERGYGYTF.

The rearrangement joins TRBV29-1 to TRBJ1-1; a possible D gene is TRBD1 (6 bases). This CDR3 has 11 residues. Germline V lookup: CDR1 SQVTM, CDR2 ANQGSEA. Between the trimmed V and J ends, which lost 6 bases and 11 bases, there was a span of 16 bases. CDR3 in amino acids: CSVPGHLEAFF. CDR3 coding DNA: TGCAGCGTCCCGGGACACTTGGAGGCTTTCTTT.

V and J are TRBV7-6 and TRBJ2-2; D ambiguous. Germline values: CDR1 SGHVS, CDR2 FNYEAQ. The CDR3 totals 16 residues. Trimming took 1 base from V and 2 from J, leaving 11 bases between them. CDR3 DNA: TGTGCCAGCAGCTTAGGATCCAGTTCTAACACCGGGGAGCTGTTTTTT. Its translation is CASSLGSSSNTGELFF.

This chain connects TRBV12-5 to TRBJ1-6, with unresolved D. The V gene's germline CDR1 is LGHNT and CDR2 FRNRAP. The CDR3 consists of 14 residues. V gave up 2 bases and J gave up 8 bases, with 10 bases separating them. The CDR3 DNA follows: TGTGCTAGTGGTTTGAACGACGCCGATTCACCCCTCCACTTT. Translated: CASGLNDADSPLHF.

At least ten counts were recorded for this clonotype. This chain connects TRBV7-2 to TRBJ2-7, with 8 nucleotides matching TRBD1. Germline V gene sequence: CDR1 SGHTA, CDR2 FQGNSA. CDR3 length: 13 residues. Trimming at V came to 4 bases and at J to 9 bases, leaving 8 bases not matched to a gene. The CDR3 DNA sequence: TGTGCCAGCAGCTGGACAGGGTTCGAGGGGCAGTACTTC. Its translation is CASSWTGFEGQYF. Full variable domain (remainder filled in from reference TRBV7-2 and TRBJ2-7): GAGVSQSPSNKVTEKGKDVELRCDPISGHTALYWYRQSLGQGLEFLIYFQGNSAPDKSGLPSDRFSAERTGGSVSTLTIQRTQQEDSAVYLCASSWTGFEGQYFGPGTRLTVT.

This clonotype was found many times. The gene calls are TRBV29-1 and TRBJ2-5; no clear D. V lost 6 bases to trimming and J lost 5 bases, with 7 bases between them. The CDR3 is 10 amino acids. CDR1 and CDR2 from the germline V gene are SQVTM and ANQGSEA. CDR3 loop: CSVKIETQYF. CDR3 nucleotide sequence: TGCAGCGTGAAGATCGAGACCCAGTACTTC.

This clonotype was counted only a few times. The chain uses TRBV27 and TRBJ1-1, with no clear D. In germline, CDR1 is MNHEY, CDR2 SMNVEV (reference sequence). The CDR3 totals 11 residues. V lost 10 bases, J lost 4 bases, and 10 bases lay in between. In DNA form, the CDR3 reads TGTGCCACCGTCGCAAGCACTGAAGCTTTCTTT. It is translated as CATVASTEAFF.